This T cell receptor (beta chain) originates from a study of identical twins. Details on this clonotype: The antigen remains undetermined.

Study results and limitations: Within beta out-of-frame sequences, the excess sharing observed between twins was weaker. Cord blood beta clonotypes present at high abundance carried fewer insertions; no such pattern appeared in memory repertoires.

TCRdb re-analysed the 5' RACE reads in MiXCR, keeping a single row per CDR3 protein. The table lists about 220,000 distinct CDR3 sequences, about 6.7% of them singletons. Germline values: CDR1 ENHRY, CDR2 SYGVKD. Trimming cost V 3 bases and J 0 bases, with 9 bases left between them. The CDR3 consists of 15 residues. Separately, the same data were catalogued under a study of T cells expressing NK-cell markers.

The receptor comes from a woman aged 18-29 years in good health. Material: CD8+ T cells sorted from blood. The chain employs TRBV10-3 and TRBJ2-1, with TRBD2 as a possible D gene (5 bases). The CDR3 sequence: CAISEERSSYNEQFF. The CDR3 bases are TGTGCCATCAGTGAAGAGCGGAGCTCCTACAATGAGCAGTTCTTC.